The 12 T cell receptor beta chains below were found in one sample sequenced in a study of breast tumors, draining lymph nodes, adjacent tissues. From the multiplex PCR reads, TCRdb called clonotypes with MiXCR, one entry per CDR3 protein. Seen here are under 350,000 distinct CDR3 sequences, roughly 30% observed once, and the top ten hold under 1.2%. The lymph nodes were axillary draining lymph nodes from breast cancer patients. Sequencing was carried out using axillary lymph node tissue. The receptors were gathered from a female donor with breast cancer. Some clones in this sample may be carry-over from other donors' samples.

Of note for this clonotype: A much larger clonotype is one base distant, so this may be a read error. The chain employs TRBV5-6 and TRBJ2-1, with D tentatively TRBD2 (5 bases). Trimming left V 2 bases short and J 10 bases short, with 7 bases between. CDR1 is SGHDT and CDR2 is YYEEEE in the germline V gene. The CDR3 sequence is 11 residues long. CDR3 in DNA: TGTGCCAGCAGCTTTAGCGCCGAGCAGTTCTTC. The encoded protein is CASSFSAEQFF.

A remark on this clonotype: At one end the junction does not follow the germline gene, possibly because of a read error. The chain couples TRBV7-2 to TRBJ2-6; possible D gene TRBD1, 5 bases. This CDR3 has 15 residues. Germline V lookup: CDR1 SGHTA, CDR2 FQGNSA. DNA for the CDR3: TGTGCCAGCAGCTCGCAACGGTCTGGGGCTAACGTCCTGCCTTTC. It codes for CASSSQRSGANVLPF.

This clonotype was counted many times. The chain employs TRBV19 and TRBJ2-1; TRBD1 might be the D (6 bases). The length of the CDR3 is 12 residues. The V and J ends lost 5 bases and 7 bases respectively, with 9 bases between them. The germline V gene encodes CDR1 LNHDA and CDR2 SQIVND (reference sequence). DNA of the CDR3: TGTGCCAGTAGTTCACAGGGAAATGAGCAGTTCTTC. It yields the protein CASSSQGNEQFF. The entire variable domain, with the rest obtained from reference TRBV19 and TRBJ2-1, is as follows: DGGITQSPKYLFRKEGQNVTLSCEQNLNHDAMYWYRQDPGQGLRLIYYSQIVNDFQKGDIAEGYSVSREKKESFPLTVTSAQKNPTAFYLCASSSQGNEQFFGPGTRLTVL.

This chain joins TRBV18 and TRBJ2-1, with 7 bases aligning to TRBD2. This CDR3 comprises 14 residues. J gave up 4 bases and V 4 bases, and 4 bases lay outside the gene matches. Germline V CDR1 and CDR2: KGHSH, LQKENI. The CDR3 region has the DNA TGTGCCAGCTCACAACCGGGACTATACAATGAGCAGTTCTTC. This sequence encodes CASSQPGLYNEQFF.

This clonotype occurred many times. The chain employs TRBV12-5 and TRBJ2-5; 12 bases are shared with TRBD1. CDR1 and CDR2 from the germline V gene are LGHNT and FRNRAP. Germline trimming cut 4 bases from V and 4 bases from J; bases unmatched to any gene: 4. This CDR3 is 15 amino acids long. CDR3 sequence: CASGSPGQGAETQYF. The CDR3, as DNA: TGTGCTAGTGGTTCTCCGGGACAGGGGGCAGAGACCCAGTACTTC.

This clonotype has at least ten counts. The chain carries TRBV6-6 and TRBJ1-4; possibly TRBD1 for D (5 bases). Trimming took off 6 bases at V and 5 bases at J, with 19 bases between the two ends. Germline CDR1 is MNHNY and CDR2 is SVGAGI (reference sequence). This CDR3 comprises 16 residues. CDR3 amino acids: CASRTPTGARNEKLFF. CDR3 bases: TGTGCCAGCAGGACGCCAACCGGGGCCAGAAATGAAAAACTGTTTTTT.

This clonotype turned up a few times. CDR3: CASSRGSDTGELFF. In DNA form, the CDR3 reads TGTGCCAGCAGTCGGGGGTCGGACACCGGGGAGCTGTTTTTT. The V call is TRBV6-6, the J call TRBJ2-2; D may be TRBD2 (6 bases). This CDR3 spans 14 amino acids. V was pared by 5 bases and J by 3 bases, with 10 bases between. Germline V gene sequence: CDR1 MNHNY, CDR2 SVGAGI (reference sequence).

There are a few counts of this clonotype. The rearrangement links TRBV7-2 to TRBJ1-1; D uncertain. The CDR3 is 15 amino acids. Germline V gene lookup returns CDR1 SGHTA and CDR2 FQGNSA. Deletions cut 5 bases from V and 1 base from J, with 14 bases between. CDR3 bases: TGTGCCAGCAGCACACGGACTGGTGAGAACACTGAAGCTTTCTTT. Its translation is CASSTRTGENTEAFF.

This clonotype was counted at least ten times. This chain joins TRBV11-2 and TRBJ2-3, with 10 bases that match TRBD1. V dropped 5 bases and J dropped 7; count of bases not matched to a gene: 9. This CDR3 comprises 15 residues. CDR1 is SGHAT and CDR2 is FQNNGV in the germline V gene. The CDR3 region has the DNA TGTGCCAGCAGCATCGGACAGGGGGATAGGTATACGCAGTATTTT. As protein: CASSIGQGDRYTQYF.

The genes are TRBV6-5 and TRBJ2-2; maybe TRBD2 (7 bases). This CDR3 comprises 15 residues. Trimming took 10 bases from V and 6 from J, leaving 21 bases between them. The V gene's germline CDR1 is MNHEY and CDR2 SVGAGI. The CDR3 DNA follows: TGTGCCACCCTGTTCGAGGGGGGGCGCCCCGGGGAGCTGTTTTTT. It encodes CATLFEGGRPGELFF.

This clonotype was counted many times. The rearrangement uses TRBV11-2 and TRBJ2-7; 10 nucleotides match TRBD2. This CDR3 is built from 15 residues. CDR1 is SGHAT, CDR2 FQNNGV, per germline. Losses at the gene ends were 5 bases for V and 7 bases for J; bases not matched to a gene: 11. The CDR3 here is CASSQREGRFSEQYF. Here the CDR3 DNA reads TGTGCCAGCAGCCAGCGGGAGGGCCGATTTTCGGAGCAGTACTTC.

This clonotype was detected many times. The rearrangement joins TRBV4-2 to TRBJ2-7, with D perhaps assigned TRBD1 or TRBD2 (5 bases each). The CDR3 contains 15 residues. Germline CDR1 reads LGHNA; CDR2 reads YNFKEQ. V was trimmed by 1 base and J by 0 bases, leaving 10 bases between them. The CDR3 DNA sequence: TGTGCCAGCAGCCAAGTTTGGGACCTCTCCTACGAGCAGTACTTC. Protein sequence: CASSQVWDLSYEQYF.